The present T cell receptor (beta chain) was sequenced within a study of molecular identifiers for immune sequencing clone quantification (dated by TCRdb to about 2018). For context, the study as a whole: For a replicate experiment, RNA from roughly 20,000 or 100,000 naive CD8 T cells was divided into five aliquots, and four of the five aliquots were sequenced. This methods study used CD8 T cells to benchmark TCR RNA copy counting and molecular-identifier clustering-based TCR repertoire sequencing (MIDCIRS).

What the study reported, not specific to this receptor: Naive libraries contained spiked-in Jurkat TCR RNA (approximately nine copies' worth), which is not part of the donor repertoire. The sizes of highly expanded clones could end up underestimated when identical TCR molecules share a barcode. When barcode sub-clustering was omitted, TCR diversity was inflated by chimeric consensus sequences, with chimeras reaching as high as 47%. A single cell's worth of spiked-in Jurkat TCR RNA was reported detectable even among 850,000 to 1,000,000 naive CD8 T cells. In CMV-specific effector cells, clones with more than 20 RNA copies contained over 97% of molecules, whereas in naive cells such clones contained under 1% of molecules. Modeling gave about 3 recovered TCR RNA copies per cell versus around 9.9 by digital PCR, implying about 30% capture efficiency.

To prepare the library, PCR was applied. The instrument given in TCRdb is NextSeq 500. Bulk TCR libraries were generated as previously described, with the TCR primers listed in Table S5 used. Total RNA was purified with the Qiagen AllPrep DNA/RNA kit. Before any analysis, reads coming from multiple sequencing runs of the same library were combined into one pool. The authors processed their data as follows. Reads were retained only if the reads had an exact TCR constant sequence, and the retained reads were trimmed to 150 nt and grouped according to their 12-nt molecular barcodes. Reads inside each barcode group were sub-clustered using a 15% Levenshtein threshold, and a quality-weighted consensus sequence was constructed for each RNA molecule. Non-functional sequences were discarded, and so were lower-count sequences lying one edit away from another sequence. Barcode sub-clusters with fewer than 20% of the maximum read count were removed, based on fitting two negative binomial distributions. The public reads were run again by TCRdb, first through fastp at Q25 and then through MiXCR, and only productive beta chains were kept. Duplicate CDR3 protein sequences are folded into a single record with the most common DNA and genes. TCRdb, not the original authors, processed these V and J calls. This sample comprises some 100,000 distinct CDR3 sequences, roughly a third of them detected only once. The top ten constitute around 4.2% of the sample.

The germline V gene supplies CDR1 MNHEY and CDR2 SVGAGI. Relative to germline, V is missing 7 bases and J is missing 0 bases, with 15 bases of the junction outside any gene match. The CDR3 contains 19 residues, cysteine and phenylalanine counted. The entry retains the CDR3 DNA only, 57 bases that are in frame from base 1. Libraries of naive CD8 T cells were built from anywhere between about 17,000 and 1,000,000 sorted cells, with 10%, 30% or 50% of the purified RNA used. Naive CD8 T cells, defined as CD8+CD4-CCR7+CD45RA+, were FACS-sorted into RLT Plus buffer on a BD FACSAria II. Detection sensitivity was tested by spiking Jurkat RNA equal to some 10 TCR copies' worth into samples containing 20,000-1,000,000 naive CD8 T cells. Enrichment of CD8 T cells was done with RosetteSep CD8+ T Cell Enrichment Cocktail plus Ficoll-Paque, and ACK red cell lysis came afterward. In the case of this clonotype: It lacks a known antigen. No qualities accompany the bases; no much larger clone lies one base away.

Sequencing input: naive CD8+ T cells from blood, with Jurkat cell RNA spiked in. The meaning of the sample's cell subset or site label: FACS-sorted CD8+CD4-CCR7+CD45RA+ naive T cells. This receptor was taken from a human donor in good health. Some libraries in this study had Jurkat cell RNA spiked in. The V gene is TRBV6-5 and the J gene is TRBJ2-7; 13 bases in between match TRBD2. The DNA reads TGTGCCAGCAAACCTTCAATGACTAGCGGGAGGCCTAGCTCCTACGAGCAGTACTTC. It codes for CASKPSMTSGRPSSYEQYF.